This is a list of T cell receptor beta chains from one sample in a study of cytomegalovirus exposure and HLA in healthy donors. Sequencing was performed with immunoSEQ multiplex PCR; in TCRdb, only in-frame clones are kept and a portion is missing. Of some 200,000 clones listed, around three quarters were seen once; the top ten hold about 0.63%. The sequenced sample was PBMCs. The receptors shown here come from a boy between 5 and 17 years old in good health and CMV-seronegative. Each CDR3 is given with its conserved first and last residue. Each record gives: V gene, J gene, clone size, CDR3 protein. For some rows the clone size is stated as once, few or many, or as a class when expanded; others skip it.

TRBV5-4,TRBJ1-2,few,CASSWGQGNGYTF
TRBV6-1,TRBJ1-1,NA,CASSARTGTEAFF
TRBV9,TRBJ2-5,NA,CASSGPPGGSFQETQYF
TRBV2,TRBJ2-7,NA,CDTIRVTGYYEQYF
TRBV4-2,TRBJ1-1,NA,CASSPTGGGGEAFF
TRBV5-1,TRBJ1-1,once,CASSSGGGRGTEAFF
TRBV15,TRBJ2-7,NA,CATSVDRGVWNEQYF
TRBV7-2,TRBJ2-7,NA,CASSRTGASSYEQYF
TRBV7-8,TRBJ2-2,NA,CASSSYTGELFF
TRBV19,TRBJ1-5,NA,CASSIAGGVGQPQHF
TRBV27,NA,NA,CASSSVAYEQYF
TRBV6-5,TRBJ1-2,NA,CASSPSTLGYGYTF
TRBV30,TRBJ2-5,NA,CAWSFWSGGGGAVETQYF
TRBV14,TRBJ2-7,NA,CASSQDRGGREQYF
TRBV14,TRBJ2-7,NA,CASSLLSYEQYF
TRBV7-2,TRBJ2-1,NA,CASSLRLAGGYNEQFF
TRBV19,TRBJ1-3,NA,CASSRTANTIYF
TRBV5-1,TRBJ2-7,few,CASSLEATYEQYF
TRBV18,TRBJ1-1,once,CASSALRGTEAFF
TRBV18,TRBJ2-4,NA,CASSRIGEGNIQYF
TRBV6-1,TRBJ2-5,NA,CASSSRTGGETQYF
TRBV6-5,TRBJ2-7,NA,CASSVTTDSYEQYF
TRBV5-6,TRBJ2-1,NA,CAGSLGQGGPYNEQFF
TRBV6-4,TRBJ2-1,NA,CASSPDSGSYNEQFF
TRBV9,TRBJ2-7,few,CASALASSYEQYF
TRBV4-3,TRBJ1-4,NA,CASSQETPPGEKLFF
TRBV14,TRBJ2-7,NA,CASSQDEAFRPPYEQYF
TRBV29-1,TRBJ2-7,NA,CSVLSGRNEQYF
TRBV18,TRBJ1-1,NA,CASSPRTGVTEAFF
TRBV2,TRBJ1-4,NA,CASRYRDLNEKLFF
TRBV18,TRBJ1-2,NA,CASSPYNYGYTF